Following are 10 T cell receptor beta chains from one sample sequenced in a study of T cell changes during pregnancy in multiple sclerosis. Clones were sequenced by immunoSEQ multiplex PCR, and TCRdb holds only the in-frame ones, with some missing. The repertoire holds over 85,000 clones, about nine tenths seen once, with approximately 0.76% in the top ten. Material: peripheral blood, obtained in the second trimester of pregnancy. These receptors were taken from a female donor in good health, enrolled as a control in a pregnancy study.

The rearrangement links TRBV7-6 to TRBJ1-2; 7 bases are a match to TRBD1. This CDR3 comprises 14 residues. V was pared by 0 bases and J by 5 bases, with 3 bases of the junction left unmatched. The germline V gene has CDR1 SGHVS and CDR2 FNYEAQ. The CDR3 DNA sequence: TGTGCCAGCAGCTTAGCAGGGGGCGATTATGGCTACACCTTC. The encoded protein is CASSLAGGDYGYTF.

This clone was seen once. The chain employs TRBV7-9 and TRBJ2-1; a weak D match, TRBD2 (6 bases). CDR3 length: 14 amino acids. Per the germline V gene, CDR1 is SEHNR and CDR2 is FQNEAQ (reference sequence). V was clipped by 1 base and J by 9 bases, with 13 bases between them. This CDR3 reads CASSLVEEGGEQFF. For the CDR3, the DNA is TGTGCCAGCAGCTTAGTTGAGGAGGGCGGTGAGCAGTTCTTC.

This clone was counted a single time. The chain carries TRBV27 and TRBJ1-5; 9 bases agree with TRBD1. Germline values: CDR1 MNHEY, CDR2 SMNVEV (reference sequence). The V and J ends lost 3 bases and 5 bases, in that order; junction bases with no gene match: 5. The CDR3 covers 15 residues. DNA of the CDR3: TGTGCCAGCAGTTTTTCCACAGGGGGCGATCAGCCCCAGCATTTT. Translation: CASSFSTGGDQPQHF.

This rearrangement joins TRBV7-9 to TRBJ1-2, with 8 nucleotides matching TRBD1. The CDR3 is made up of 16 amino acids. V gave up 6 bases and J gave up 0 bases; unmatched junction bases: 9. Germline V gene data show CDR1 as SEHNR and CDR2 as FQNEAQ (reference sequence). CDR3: CASRGTGGRANYGYTF. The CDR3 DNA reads TGTGCCAGCAGGGGAACAGGGGGGAGAGCTAACTATGGCTACACCTTC. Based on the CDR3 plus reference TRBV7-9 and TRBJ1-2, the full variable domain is DTGVSQNPRHKITKRGQNVTFRCDPISEHNRLYWYRQTLGQGPEFLTYFQNEAQLEKSRLLSDRFSAERPKGSFSTLEIQRTEQGDSAMYLCASRGTGGRANYGYTFGSGTRLTVV.

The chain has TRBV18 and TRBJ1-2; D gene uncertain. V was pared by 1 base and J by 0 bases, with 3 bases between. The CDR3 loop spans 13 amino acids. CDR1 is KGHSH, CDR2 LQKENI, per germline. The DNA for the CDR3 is TGTGCCAGCTCACCACACACTAACTATGGCTACACCTTC. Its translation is CASSPHTNYGYTF.

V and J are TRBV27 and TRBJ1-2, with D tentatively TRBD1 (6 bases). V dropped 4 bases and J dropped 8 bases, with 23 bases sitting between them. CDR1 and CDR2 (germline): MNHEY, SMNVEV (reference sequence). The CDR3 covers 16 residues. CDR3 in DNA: TGTGCCAGCAGTTCCCTTACAACCAGGGGCGCGGACGGCTACACCTTC. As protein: CASSSLTTRGADGYTF.

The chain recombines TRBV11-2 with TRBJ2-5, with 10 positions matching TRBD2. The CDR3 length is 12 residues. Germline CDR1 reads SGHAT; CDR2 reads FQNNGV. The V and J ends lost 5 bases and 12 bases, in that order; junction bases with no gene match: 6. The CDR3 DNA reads TGTGCCAGCAGCCCGACTAGCGGGCACAAGTACTTC. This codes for CASSPTSGHKYF.

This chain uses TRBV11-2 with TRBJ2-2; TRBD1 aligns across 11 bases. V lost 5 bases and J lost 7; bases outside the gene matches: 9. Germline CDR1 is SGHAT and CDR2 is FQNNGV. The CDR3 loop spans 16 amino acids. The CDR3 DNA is TGTGCCAGCAGCCCCTTAAGGGACAGGGGGAACGGGGAGCTGTTTTTT. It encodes CASSPLRDRGNGELFF.

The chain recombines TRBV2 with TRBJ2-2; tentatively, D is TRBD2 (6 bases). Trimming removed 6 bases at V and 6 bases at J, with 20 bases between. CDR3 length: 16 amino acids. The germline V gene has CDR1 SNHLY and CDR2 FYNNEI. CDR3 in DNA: TGTGCCAGCAGCGACATACCCACGGGGGAGGCCGGGGAGCTGTTTTTT. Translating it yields CASSDIPTGEAGELFF.

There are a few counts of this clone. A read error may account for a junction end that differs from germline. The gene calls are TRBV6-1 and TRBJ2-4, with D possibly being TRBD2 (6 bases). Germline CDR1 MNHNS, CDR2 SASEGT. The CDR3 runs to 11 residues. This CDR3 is CASSEPRDFVF. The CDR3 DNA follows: TGTGCCAGCAGTGAACCCCGGGACTTCGTCTTC.